This TCR beta chain emerged from a study of cytomegalovirus exposure and HLA in healthy donors. Points from the study as a whole: According to the study, 180 or so TCR beta chains were cytomegalovirus-associated. According to an earlier analysis, most TCR beta V segments yielded productive rearrangements about 90% or about 30% of the time.

The PCR ran on 60 Vbeta and 13 Jbeta primers. Assay: immunoSEQ multiplex PCR; the TCRdb copy retains only in-frame clones and omits some. The table records 100,000 to 150,000 clones, 70% to 85% of them present only once. This CDR3 is 12 amino acids long. V lost 5 bases and J lost 7, with 12 bases in between. Germline-derived CDR1 and CDR2 are SEHNR and FQNEAQ (reference sequence). With regard to this clone: Its antigen is not identified.

The source is a boy aged 2-15 years in good health and CMV-seronegative. The chain employs TRBV7-9 and TRBJ2-7, with D perhaps matching TRBD1 (6 bases). What was sequenced was PBMCs. The CDR3 sequence: CASSPRTVEQYF. The CDR3 DNA reads TGTGCCAGCAGCCCTCGGACAGTGGAGCAGTACTTC.